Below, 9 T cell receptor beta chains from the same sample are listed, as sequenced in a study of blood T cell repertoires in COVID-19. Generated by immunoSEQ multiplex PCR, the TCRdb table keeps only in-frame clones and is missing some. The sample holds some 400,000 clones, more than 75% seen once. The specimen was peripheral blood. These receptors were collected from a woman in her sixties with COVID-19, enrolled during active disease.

The CDR3 loop reads CASRKGTLNTGELFF. Here the CDR3 DNA reads TGTGCCAGCAGGAAAGGGACACTGAACACCGGGGAGCTGTTTTTT. The chain couples TRBV27 to TRBJ2-2, with D possibly TRBD1 on 6 matching bases. Germline V CDR1 and CDR2: MNHEY, SMNVEV (reference sequence). This CDR3 has 15 residues. The V and J ends lost 6 bases and 1 base respectively, with 12 bases between them.

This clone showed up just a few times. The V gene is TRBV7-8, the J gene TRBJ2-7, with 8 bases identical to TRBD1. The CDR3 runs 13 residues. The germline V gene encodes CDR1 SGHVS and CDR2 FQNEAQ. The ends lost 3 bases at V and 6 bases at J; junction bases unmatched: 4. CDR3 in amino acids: CASSFDRGGEQYF. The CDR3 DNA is TGTGCCAGCAGCTTCGACAGGGGAGGCGAGCAGTACTTC.

Written as DNA, the CDR3 is TGTGCCATCAGTGAGGGGACAGGGAGTGGCTACACCTTC. Encoded protein: CAISEGTGSGYTF. The V call is TRBV10-3, the J call TRBJ1-2, with 9 nucleotides matching TRBD1. After removal of 2 bases from V and 7 bases from J, the junction contained 2 bases not matched to a gene. CDR3 length equals 13 residues. Germline V CDR1 and CDR2: ENHRY, SYGVKD.

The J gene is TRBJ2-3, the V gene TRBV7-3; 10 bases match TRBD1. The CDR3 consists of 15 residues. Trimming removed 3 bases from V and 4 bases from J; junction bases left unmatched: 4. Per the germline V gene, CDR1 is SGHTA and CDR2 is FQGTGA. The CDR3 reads CASSFPGQGSDTQYF. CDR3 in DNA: TGTGCCAGCAGCTTCCCGGGACAGGGGTCAGATACGCAGTATTTT.

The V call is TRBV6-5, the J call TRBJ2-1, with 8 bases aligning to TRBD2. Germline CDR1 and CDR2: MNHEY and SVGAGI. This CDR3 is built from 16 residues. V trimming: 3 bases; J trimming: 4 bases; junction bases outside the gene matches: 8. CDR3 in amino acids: CASSYGSGAIYNEQFF. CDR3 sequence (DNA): TGTGCCAGCAGTTATGGTAGCGGGGCTATTTACAATGAGCAGTTCTTC.

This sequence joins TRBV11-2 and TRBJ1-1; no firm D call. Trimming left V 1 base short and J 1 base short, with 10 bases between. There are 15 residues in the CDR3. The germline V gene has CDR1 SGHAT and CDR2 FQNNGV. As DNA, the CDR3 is TGTGCCAGCAGCTTAGCCCTGGGCGCGAACACTGAAGCTTTCTTT. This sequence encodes CASSLALGANTEAFF.

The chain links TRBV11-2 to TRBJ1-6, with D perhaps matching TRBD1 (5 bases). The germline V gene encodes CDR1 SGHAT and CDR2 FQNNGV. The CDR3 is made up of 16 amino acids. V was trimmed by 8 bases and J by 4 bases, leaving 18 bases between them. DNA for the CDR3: TGTGCCAGCGTCCTAAGCGGGACGGAGTATAATTCACCCCTCCACTTT. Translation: CASVLSGTEYNSPLHF.

In nucleotides, the CDR3 is TGTGCCAGCAGCTTAGAGGCTAGCGGGGGGGCGGCACAGTTCTTC. Its protein product is CASSLEASGGAAQFF. The V and J genes are TRBV7-2 and TRBJ2-1; TRBD2 aligns across 12 bases. This CDR3 region has 15 residues. Germline V CDR1 and CDR2: SGHTA, FQGNSA. V dropped 1 base and J dropped 13; count of bases not matched to a gene: 8.

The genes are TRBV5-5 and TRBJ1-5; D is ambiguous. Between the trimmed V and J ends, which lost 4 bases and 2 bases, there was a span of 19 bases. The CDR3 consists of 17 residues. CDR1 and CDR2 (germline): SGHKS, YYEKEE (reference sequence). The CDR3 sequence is CASSLAPVKSGNQPQHF. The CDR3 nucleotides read TGTGCCAGCAGCCTGGCGCCTGTGAAAAGCGGCAATCAGCCCCAGCATTTT.